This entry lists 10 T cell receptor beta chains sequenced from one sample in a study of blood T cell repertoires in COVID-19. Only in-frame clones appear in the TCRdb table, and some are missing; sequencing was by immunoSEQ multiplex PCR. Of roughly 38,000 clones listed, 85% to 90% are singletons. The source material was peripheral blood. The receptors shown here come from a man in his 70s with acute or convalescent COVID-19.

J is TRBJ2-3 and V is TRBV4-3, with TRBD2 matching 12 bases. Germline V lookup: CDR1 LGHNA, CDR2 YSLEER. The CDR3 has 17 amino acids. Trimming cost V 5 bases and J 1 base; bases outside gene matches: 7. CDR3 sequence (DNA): TGCGCCAGCAGCTCCCGACTAGCGGGAGATGGCACAGATACGCAGTATTTT. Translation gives CASSSRLAGDGTDTQYF.

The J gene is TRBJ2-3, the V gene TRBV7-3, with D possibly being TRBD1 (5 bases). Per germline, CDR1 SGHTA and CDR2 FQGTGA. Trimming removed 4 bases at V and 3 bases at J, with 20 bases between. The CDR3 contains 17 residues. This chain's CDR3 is CASSSLRQGKGTDTQYF. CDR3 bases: TGTGCCAGCAGCTCTTTAAGGCAGGGAAAGGGGACAGATACGCAGTATTTT.

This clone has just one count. CDR3 in DNA: TGTGCCAGCACCCCTTTTGGGGCGTACTATGGCTACACCTTC. Translation gives CASTPFGAYYGYTF. V is TRBV6-2 or TRBV6-3 and J is TRBJ1-2, with TRBD1 as a possible D gene (5 bases). This CDR3 comprises 14 residues. Germline V gene lookup returns CDR1 MNHEY and CDR2 SVGEGT. Trimming pared 7 bases from V and 3 bases from J, leaving 15 bases between.

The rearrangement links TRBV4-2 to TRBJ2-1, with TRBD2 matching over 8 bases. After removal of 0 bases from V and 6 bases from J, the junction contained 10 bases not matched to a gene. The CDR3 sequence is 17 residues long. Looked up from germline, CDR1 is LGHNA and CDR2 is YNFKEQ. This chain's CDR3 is CASSQDPTGLVGNEQFF. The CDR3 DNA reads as TGTGCCAGCAGCCAAGATCCGACGGGACTAGTAGGCAATGAGCAGTTCTTC.

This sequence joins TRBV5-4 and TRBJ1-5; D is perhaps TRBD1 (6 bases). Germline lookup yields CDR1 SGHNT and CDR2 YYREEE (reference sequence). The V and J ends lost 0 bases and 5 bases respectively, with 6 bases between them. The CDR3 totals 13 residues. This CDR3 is CASSLDRDQPQHF. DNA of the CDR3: TGTGCCAGCAGCTTGGACAGGGATCAGCCCCAGCATTTT.

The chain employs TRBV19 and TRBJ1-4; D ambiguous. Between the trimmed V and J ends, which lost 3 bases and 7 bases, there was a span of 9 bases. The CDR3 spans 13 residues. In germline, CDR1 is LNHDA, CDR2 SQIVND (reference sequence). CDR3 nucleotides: TGTGCCAGTAGTATCTATGAGCGTGAAAAACTGTTTTTT. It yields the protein CASSIYEREKLFF.

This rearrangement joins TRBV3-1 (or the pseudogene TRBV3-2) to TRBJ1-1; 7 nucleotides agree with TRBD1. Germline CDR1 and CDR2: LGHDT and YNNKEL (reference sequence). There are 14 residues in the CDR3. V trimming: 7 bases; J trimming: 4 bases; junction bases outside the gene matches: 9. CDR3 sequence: CASIGGDSSTEAFF. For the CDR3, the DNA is TGTGCCAGCATCGGTGGGGACAGTAGCACTGAAGCTTTCTTT.

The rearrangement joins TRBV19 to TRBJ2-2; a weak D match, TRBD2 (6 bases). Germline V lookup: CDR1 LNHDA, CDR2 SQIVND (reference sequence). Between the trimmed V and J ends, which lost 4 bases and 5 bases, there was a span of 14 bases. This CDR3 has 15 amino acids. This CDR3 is CASSTLGGGTGELFF. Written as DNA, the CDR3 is TGTGCCAGTAGTACCCTCGGGGGAGGTACCGGGGAGCTGTTTTTT.

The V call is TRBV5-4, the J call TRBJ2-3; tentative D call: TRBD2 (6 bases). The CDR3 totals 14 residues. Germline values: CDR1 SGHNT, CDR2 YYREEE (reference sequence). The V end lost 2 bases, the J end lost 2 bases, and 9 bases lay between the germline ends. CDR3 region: CASSLLAATDTQYF. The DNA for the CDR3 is TGTGCCAGCAGCTTATTAGCGGCCACAGATACGCAGTATTTT.

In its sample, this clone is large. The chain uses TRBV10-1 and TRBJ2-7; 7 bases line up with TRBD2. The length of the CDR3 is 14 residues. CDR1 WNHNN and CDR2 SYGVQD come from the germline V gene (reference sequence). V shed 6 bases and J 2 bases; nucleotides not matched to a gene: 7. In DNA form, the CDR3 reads TGCGCCAGCAGACTCGGACTAGGGGCCTACGAGCAGTACTTC. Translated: CASRLGLGAYEQYF.